This TCR beta chain was recovered during a study of cytomegalovirus exposure and HLA in healthy donors. The PCR used 60 Vbeta and 13 Jbeta primers. Sequencing was performed with immunoSEQ multiplex PCR; in TCRdb, only in-frame clones are kept and a portion is missing. The table has 110,000 or so clones, 82% seen once. This CDR3 has 16 amino acids. Germline values: CDR1 SEHNR, CDR2 FQNEAQ (reference sequence). V was pared by 3 bases and J by 4 bases, with 18 bases between. Sample: PBMCs. The J gene is TRBJ1-2, the V gene TRBV7-9; D not certain. This receptor was taken from a woman aged 18-30 years in good health and CMV-seronegative. The CDR3 region is CASSLYSGENLYGYTF. CDR3 coding DNA: TGTGCCAGCAGCTTGTACTCCGGAGAGAACCTCTATGGCTACACCTTC.